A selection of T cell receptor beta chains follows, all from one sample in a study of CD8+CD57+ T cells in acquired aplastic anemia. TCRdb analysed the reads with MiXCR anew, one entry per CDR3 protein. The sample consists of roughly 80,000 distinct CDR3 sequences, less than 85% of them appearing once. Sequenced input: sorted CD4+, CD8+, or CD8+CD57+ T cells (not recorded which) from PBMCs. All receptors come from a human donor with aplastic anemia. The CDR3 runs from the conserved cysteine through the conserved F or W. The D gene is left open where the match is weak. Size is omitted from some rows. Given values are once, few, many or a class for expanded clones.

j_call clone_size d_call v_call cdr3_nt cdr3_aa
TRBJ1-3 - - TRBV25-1 TGTGCCAGCAGTGAATGGGGCGGGGGCTCTGGAAACACCATATATTTT CASSEWGGGSGNTIYF
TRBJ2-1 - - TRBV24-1 TGTGCCACCAGTGATCTGAGCAATGAGCAGTTCTTC CATSDLSNEQFF
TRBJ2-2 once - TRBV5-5 TGTGCCAGCAGCTATCGACGGGGCTCGATCGGGGAGCTGTTTTTT CASSYRRGSIGELFF
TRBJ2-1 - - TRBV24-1 TGTGCCACCAGTGGAGTGGGTATAAAAGATGACAATGAGCAGTTCTTC CATSGVGIKDDNEQFF
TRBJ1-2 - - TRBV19 TGTGCCAGTAGCCTCGAGACAGACTATGGCTACACCTTC CASSLETDYGYTF
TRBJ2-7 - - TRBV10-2 TGCGCCAGCACGGGCAGAGCCTACGAGCAGTACTTC CASTGRAYEQYF
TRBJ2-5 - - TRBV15 TGTGCCACCAGCATTTCCCGGGGGCGGCAAGAGACCCAGTACTTC CATSISRGRQETQYF
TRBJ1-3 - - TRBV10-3 TGTGCCATCAGTGAGGCGGGCCTCGCTCTTGGAAACACCATATATTTT CAISEAGLALGNTIYF
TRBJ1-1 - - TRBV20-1 TGCAGTGCTAGAGAGGCCACTGAGGCTTTCTTT CSAREATEAFF
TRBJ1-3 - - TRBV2 TGTGCCAGCAGGGGTGGAAACACCATATATTTT CASRGGNTIYF
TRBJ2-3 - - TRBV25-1 TGTGCCAGCAGTGAATTCAACGGCCTAAGAGTAGATACGCAGTATTTT CASSEFNGLRVDTQYF
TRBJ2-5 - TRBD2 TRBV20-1 TGCAGTGCTAGTGGGCGCCTCGGGAGGGAAGAGACCCAGTACTTC CSASGRLGREETQYF
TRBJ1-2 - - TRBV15 TGTGCCACCAAGGGAGGGAACTATGGCTACACCTTC CATKGGNYGYTF
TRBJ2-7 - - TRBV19 TGTGCCAGTAGTATGACAGGTAGGACGTACGAGCAGTACTTC CASSMTGRTYEQYF
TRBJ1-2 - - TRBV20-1 TGCAGTGCGTTAGATATGGGGAACTATGGCTACACCTTC CSALDMGNYGYTF
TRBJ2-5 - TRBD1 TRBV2 TGTGCCAGCATGCCCGGGACAGGGGTGACACAGTACTTC CASMPGTGVTQYF
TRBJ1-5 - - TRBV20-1 TGCAGTGCTAGAGATGCGTCGGGGTATCAGCCCCAGCATTTT CSARDASGYQPQHF
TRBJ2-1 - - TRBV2 TGTGCCAGCAGTGAGTCCACCAATGAGCAGTTCTTC CASSESTNEQFF
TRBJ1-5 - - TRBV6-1 TGTGCCAGCAGCTTTCGCAGGCGAGGGGATCAGCCCCAGCATTTT CASSFRRRGDQPQHF
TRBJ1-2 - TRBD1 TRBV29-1 TGCAGCGTTGATCCAGACAGGGCCCTCGGCTACACCTTC CSVDPDRALGYTF
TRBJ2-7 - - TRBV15 TGTGCCACCAGCGGGAGACAGGCCCTAACCTACGAGCAGTACTTC CATSGRQALTYEQYF
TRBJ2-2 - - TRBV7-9 TGTGCCAGCAGCTTTGCAGGAACCGGGGAGCTGTTTTTT CASSFAGTGELFF
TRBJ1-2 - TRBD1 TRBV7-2 TGTGCCAGCAGCTTAGGGGACAGGGGACTCCATGGCTACACCTTC CASSLGDRGLHGYTF
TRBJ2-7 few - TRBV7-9 TGTGCCAGCAGTCTGAGGCCCTCGGAGCAGTACTTC CASSLRPSEQYF
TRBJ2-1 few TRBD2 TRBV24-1 TGTGCCACCAGTGACCTGGGACTATCCAACAATGAGCAGTTCTTC CATSDLGLSNNEQFF
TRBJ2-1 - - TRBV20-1 TGCAGTGCGCCGGGGGACACATTCTACAATGAGCAGTTCTTC CSAPGDTFYNEQFF
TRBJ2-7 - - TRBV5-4 TGTGCCAGCAGCCCCCCGGGACGGAATTACGAGCAGTACTTC CASSPPGRNYEQYF
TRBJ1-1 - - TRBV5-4 TGTGCCAGCAGCTTGGCTCTGGATAACACTGAAGCTTTCTTT CASSLALDNTEAFF
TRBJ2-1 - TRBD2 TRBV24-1 TGTGCCACCAGTGAGTGGGCTAGCGGGAGAGATGAGCAGTTCTTC CATSEWASGRDEQFF
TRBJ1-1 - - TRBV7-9 TGTGCCAGCAGCCCCCAGACAGCCTTGAACACTGAAGCTTTCTTT CASSPQTALNTEAFF
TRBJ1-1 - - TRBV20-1 TGCAGTGCTAGTCCGGGACACACAGAAGCTTTCTTT CSASPGHTEAFF
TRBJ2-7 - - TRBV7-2 TGTGCCAGCAGCTTAGAACAGAATCGCTACGAGCAGTACTTC CASSLEQNRYEQYF
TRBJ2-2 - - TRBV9 TGTGCCAGCAGCCCGGGGAGTTTCGTCAACACCGGGGAGCTGTTTTTT CASSPGSFVNTGELFF
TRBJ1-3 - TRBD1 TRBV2 TGTGCCAGCAGTCCCGGGACAGGGGATGGAAACACCATATATTTT CASSPGTGDGNTIYF
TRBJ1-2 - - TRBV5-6 TGTGCCAGCAGTGAAGCGCTTCCAGCGACCTATGGCTACACCTTC CASSEALPATYGYTF
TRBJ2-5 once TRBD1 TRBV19 TGTGCCAGTGAACAGGGGGCCTTAAAAGAGACCCAGTACTTC CASEQGALKETQYF
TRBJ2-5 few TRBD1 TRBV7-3 TGTGCCAACCCCCCTTTAGACAGGGGGCTAGAGACCCAGTACTTC CANPPLDRGLETQYF
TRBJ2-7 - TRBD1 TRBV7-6 TGTGCCAGCAGCTACGACAGGGGGCCCTACGAGCAGTACTTC CASSYDRGPYEQYF
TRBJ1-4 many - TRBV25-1 TGTGCCAGCACGAGGGGGGGTCGGAAACTGTTTTTT CASTRGGRKLFF
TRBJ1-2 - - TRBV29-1 TGCAGCGTCCTAGGGATCTATGGCTACACCTTC CSVLGIYGYTF
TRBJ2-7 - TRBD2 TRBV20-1 TGCAGTGCTACCCCTCTAGCGGACCCATCCTACGAGCAGTACTTC CSATPLADPSYEQYF
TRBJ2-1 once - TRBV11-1 TGTGCCAGGGCGGACCGCCGTTGGAACTGGGGGTCCTACAATGAGCAGTTCTTC CARADRRWNWGSYNEQFF
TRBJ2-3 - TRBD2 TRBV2 TGTGCCAGCAGTGCCCAGCGGGGGGCCACAGATACGCAGTATTTT CASSAQRGATDTQYF
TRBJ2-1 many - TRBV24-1 TGTGCCAGCCGATTTGTAGCGGCTCCTTACAATGAGCAGTTCTTC CASRFVAAPYNEQFF
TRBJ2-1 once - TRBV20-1 TGCAGTGCTAGAGGTCCAGCTTACAATGAGCAGTTCTTC CSARGPAYNEQFF
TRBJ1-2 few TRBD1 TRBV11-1 TGTGCCAGCAGCTGGGCGTTACAGGGGCGCACCCCGACTAACTATGGCTACACCTTC CASSWALQGRTPTNYGYTF
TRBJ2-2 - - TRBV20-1 TGCAGTGCCCGACAAGGAGGTTCCACCGGGGAGCTGTTTTTT CSARQGGSTGELFF
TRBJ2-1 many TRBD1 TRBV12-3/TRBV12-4 TGTGCCAGCAGTCCCCGACAGGGCAATGAGCAGTTCTTC CASSPRQGNEQFF
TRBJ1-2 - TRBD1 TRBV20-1 TGCAGTGCTAGAGAGGGAAGGGGGCCCTATGGCTACACCTTC CSAREGRGPYGYTF
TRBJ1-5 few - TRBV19 TGTGCCAGTAGTATAGATCACGGTGCGTGGGACTATCAGCCCCAGCATTTT CASSIDHGAWDYQPQHF
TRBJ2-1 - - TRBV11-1 TGTGCCAGCAGCTTGGTGGCTAGCGCGCCCAATGAGCAGTTCTTC CASSLVASAPNEQFF
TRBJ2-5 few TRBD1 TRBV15 TGTGCCACCAGCAGAGATTCGGGACAGCGCAATCAGCCCCAGTACTTC CATSRDSGQRNQPQYF
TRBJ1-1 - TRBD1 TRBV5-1 TGTGCCAGCAGCTTGGGGACAGTGAACACTGAAGCTTTCTTT CASSLGTVNTEAFF